Below, 26 T cell receptor beta chains from the same sample are listed, as sequenced in a study of blood T cell repertoires in COVID-19 (dated by TCRdb to the early 2020s). The method behind the library was the immunoSEQ multiplex PCR assay. Held by TCRdb, this immuneACCESS table contains in-frame sequences only and omits some clones. Under half of the omission traces to an unresolved V gene where checked; the cause of the rest is unknown. Within this sample are roughly 500,000 clones, with 80% to 90% of them counted one time only. The ten top clones hold more than 3% of the sample. The sample consisted of peripheral blood. The receptors derive from a human donor in a cohort sampled during active COVID-19.

The chain couples TRBV6-5 to TRBJ1-5; D ambiguous. CDR3 size: 15 residues. Germline-derived CDR1 and CDR2 are MNHEY and SVGAGI. V lost 5 bases and J 1 base, leaving 12 bases between the germline ends. The CDR3 loop is CASSPWRGSNQPQHF. The CDR3 DNA reads TGTGCCAGCAGTCCCTGGAGAGGGAGCAATCAGCCCCAGCATTTT.

The gene calls are TRBV28 and TRBJ1-4; 9 bases fit TRBD1. The CDR3 contains 16 residues. CDR1 MDHEN and CDR2 SYDVKM come from the germline V gene. V gave up 3 bases and J gave up 4 bases; unmatched junction bases: 6. The CDR3 here is CASSFIGQGFNEKLFF. In DNA form, the CDR3 reads TGTGCCAGCAGTTTCATAGGACAGGGGTTTAATGAAAAACTGTTTTTT.

This clone was counted only a few times. The V gene is TRBV7-6, the J gene TRBJ1-4; D gene ambiguous. Germline V gene lookup returns CDR1 SGHVS and CDR2 FNYEAQ. The CDR3 runs to 15 residues. V was pared by 2 bases and J by 7 bases, with 14 bases between. The CDR3 DNA sequence: TGTGCCAGCAGCTTACTCACCGGGAGGTTTGAAAAACTGTTTTTT. Translating it yields CASSLLTGRFEKLFF.

The chain employs TRBV29-1 and TRBJ2-6, with 7 bases identical to TRBD1. The V segment lost 7 bases and the J segment 4 bases; nucleotides outside the gene matches: 7. Germline values: CDR1 SQVTM, CDR2 ANQGSEA. There are 14 residues in the CDR3. In nucleotides, the CDR3 is TGCAGCGCCCTCAGGGGGTCCGGGGCCAACGTCCTGACTTTC. Residues: CSALRGSGANVLTF.

This clone was observed a single time. The CDR3 protein is CASSQGLGSRGEQYF. The CDR3 nucleotides are TGTGCCAGCAGCCAGGGCTTGGGATCACGGGGGGAGCAGTACTTC. This chain links TRBV14 with TRBJ2-7; a possible D gene is TRBD2 (6 bases). CDR1 and CDR2 from the germline V gene are SGHDN and FVKESK. The CDR3 spans 15 residues. V lost 3 bases to trimming and J lost 7 bases, with 19 bases between them.

The chain has TRBV3-1 (or the pseudogene TRBV3-2) and TRBJ2-2; no clear D gene. The germline V gene has CDR1 LGHDT and CDR2 YNNKEL (reference sequence). V was clipped by 4 bases and J by 1 base, with 10 bases between them. The CDR3 runs 15 residues. CDR3 amino acids: CASSRLSGNTGELFF. CDR3 sequence (DNA): TGTGCCAGCAGCCGGTTGTCGGGGAACACCGGGGAGCTGTTTTTT.

This clone was counted only a few times. The chain is built from TRBV3-1 (or the pseudogene TRBV3-2) and TRBJ2-1; 16 nucleotides align to TRBD2. Germline V gene sequence: CDR1 LGHDT, CDR2 YNNKEL (reference sequence). V lost 0 bases and J lost 4; bases outside the gene matches: 9. The CDR3 extends over 20 amino acids. This CDR3 is CASSQDPGLAGGVVYNEQFF. In DNA form, the CDR3 reads TGTGCCAGCAGCCAAGATCCGGGACTAGCGGGAGGGGTGGTGTACAATGAGCAGTTCTTC.

This chain connects TRBV30 to TRBJ2-2; 8 nucleotides match TRBD2. Losses at the gene ends were 2 bases for V and 4 bases for J; bases not matched to a gene: 6. This CDR3 is built from 15 residues. Germline V lookup: CDR1 GTSNPN, CDR2 SVGIG (reference sequence). CDR3 sequence reads: CAWSTQGLVTGELFF. In DNA form, the CDR3 reads TGTGCCTGGAGTACCCAGGGACTAGTCACCGGGGAGCTGTTTTTT.

In this sample, this clone turned up once. The gene calls are TRBV5-1 and TRBJ2-7; D perhaps matches TRBD1 (5 bases). The CDR3 length is 12 residues. The germline V gene encodes CDR1 SGHRS and CDR2 YFSETQ. Trimming stripped 4 bases from V and 4 bases from J, with 9 bases between. CDR3 in amino acids: CASSSRVYEQYF. The CDR3 nucleotides read TGCGCCAGCAGCAGCAGGGTTTACGAGCAGTACTTC.

This clone was seen only a few times. Written as DNA, the CDR3 is TGTGCCAGCAGCTTAGAGGGGGCGGACTATGGCTACACCTTC. It is translated as CASSLEGADYGYTF. This chain links TRBV7-3 with TRBJ1-2; the match to TRBD1 covers 7 bases. The CDR3 contains 14 residues. The ends lost 2 bases at V and 3 bases at J; junction bases unmatched: 3. CDR1 is SGHTA, CDR2 FQGTGA, per germline.

The chain recombines TRBV6-5 with TRBJ1-6; TRBD1 matches at 8 bases. This CDR3 is 13 amino acids long. The V and J ends lost 4 bases and 7 bases, in that order; junction bases with no gene match: 0. Per germline, CDR1 MNHEY and CDR2 SVGAGI. The CDR3 region is CASSSGGNSPLHF. The CDR3 DNA reads as TGTGCCAGCAGTTCAGGGGGCAATTCACCCCTCCACTTT.

The chain couples TRBV13 to TRBJ1-2, with TRBD1 as a possible D gene (5 bases). The CDR3 consists of 14 residues. CDR1 and CDR2 (germline): PRHDT, FYEKMQ (reference sequence). The V end was cut by 5 bases, the J end by 3 bases, with 13 bases between. The CDR3, as DNA: TGTGCCAGCAGCCCCAGGGTTACGGACTATGGCTACACCTTC. This gives the protein CASSPRVTDYGYTF.

Note on this clone: Other DNA sequences in this sample translate to the same CDR3. The chain has TRBV19 and TRBJ2-7; TRBD2 agrees at 7 bases. CDR1 is LNHDA, CDR2 SQIVND, per germline (reference sequence). V shed 7 bases, J shed 3 bases, and the junction held 0 bases outside the gene matches. The CDR3 has 11 amino acids. The CDR3 loop is CASTGGYEQYF. DNA for the CDR3: TGTGCCAGTACGGGGGGCTACGAGCAGTACTTC.

The chain employs TRBV19 and TRBJ2-3, with TRBD2 matching 9 bases. The CDR3 runs to 15 residues. Looked up from germline, CDR1 is LNHDA and CDR2 is SQIVND (reference sequence). Trimming took 6 bases from V and 4 from J; bases not matched to a gene: 8. CDR3 DNA: TGTGCCAGTAGCAAAGGGACTAGCCTGCCAGATACGCAGTATTTT. Residues: CASSKGTSLPDTQYF.

The chain uses TRBV19 and TRBJ2-5; D may be TRBD1 (6 bases). Germline CDR1 LNHDA, CDR2 SQIVND (reference sequence). The length of the CDR3 is 13 residues. Deletions cut 7 bases from V and 2 bases from J, with 11 bases between. DNA of the CDR3: TGTGCCAGTACCCCCCAGGGGCAAGAGACCCAGTACTTC. Amino acid sequence: CASTPQGQETQYF.

This chain connects TRBV6-1 to TRBJ2-5; the D gene is possibly TRBD2 (5 bases). V was clipped by 1 base and J by 5 bases, with 11 bases between them. The CDR3 has 14 residues. Germline assignment: CDR1 MNHNS and CDR2 SASEGT. The CDR3 region is CASSEGRTFETQYF. The CDR3 bases are TGTGCCAGCAGTGAAGGTCGGACTTTCGAGACCCAGTACTTC.

This chain connects TRBV18 to TRBJ1-3, with D tentatively TRBD1 (5 bases). Germline V CDR1 and CDR2: KGHSH, LQKENI. The V end lost 3 bases, the J end lost 4 bases, and 13 bases lay between the germline ends. This CDR3 has 15 residues. The CDR3 DNA follows: TGTGCCAGCTCACCCGGGACTCTGGAGGGAAACACCATATATTTT. It specifies CASSPGTLEGNTIYF. Full variable domain (outside the CDR3, taken from reference TRBV18 and TRBJ1-3): NAGVMQNPRHLVRRRGQEARLRCSPMKGHSHVYWYRQLPEEGLKFMVYLQKENIIDESGMPKERFSAEFPKEGPSILRIQQVVRGDSAAYFCASSPGTLEGNTIYFGEGSWLTVV.

The DNA for the CDR3 is TGTGCCAGTAGTATAACCGGGACAGGGACTGGGGCCAACGTCCTGACTTTC. Translated, it gives CASSITGTGTGANVLTF. This chain links TRBV19 with TRBJ2-6, with 9 positions matching TRBD1. V shed 2 bases, J shed 2 bases, and the junction held 4 bases outside the gene matches. CDR1 and CDR2 (germline): LNHDA, SQIVND (reference sequence). The CDR3 loop spans 17 amino acids.

This chain links TRBV11-2 with TRBJ1-1; TRBD1 might be the D (6 bases). The CDR3 runs to 18 residues. Per germline, CDR1 SGHAT and CDR2 FQNNGV. The V and J ends lost 1 base and 4 bases respectively, with 22 bases between them. The CDR3 DNA follows: TGTGCCAGCAGCTTAGGGACATGGGCAAGCAGGGGAATCACTGAAGCTTTCTTT. This codes for CASSLGTWASRGITEAFF.

The genes are TRBV18 and TRBJ2-1; 10 bases fit TRBD2. Trimming at V came to 4 bases and at J to 7 bases, leaving 7 bases not matched to a gene. The CDR3 totals 15 residues. Germline V gives CDR1 KGHSH, CDR2 LQKENI. The CDR3 is CASSLQVLAGNEQFF. The CDR3 DNA reads TGTGCCAGCTCACTACAAGTACTAGCGGGGAATGAGCAGTTCTTC.

This clone showed up just a few times. The V gene is TRBV27, the J gene TRBJ2-4; D gene uncertain. Trimming shortened V by 7 bases and J by 3 bases, and 10 bases separated the two germline ends. Germline CDR1 MNHEY, CDR2 SMNVEV (reference sequence). This CDR3 has 13 amino acids. Here the CDR3 reads CASTMRNKNIQYF. In nucleotides, the CDR3 is TGTGCCAGCACCATGCGGAACAAAAACATTCAGTACTTC.

The rearrangement joins TRBV6-4 to TRBJ2-3; 10 bases are a match to TRBD1. This CDR3 region has 15 residues. Germline V gene data show CDR1 as MRHNA and CDR2 as SNTAGT. V was pared by 6 bases and J by 2 bases, with 5 bases of the junction left unmatched. CDR3 in amino acids: CASSAGQGYTDTQYF. For the CDR3, the DNA is TGTGCCAGCAGCGCGGGACAGGGGTACACAGATACGCAGTATTTT.

This clone occurred a few times. This chain uses TRBV19 with TRBJ1-5; D gene ambiguous. Trimming cost V 7 bases and J 11 bases, with 18 bases left between them. The CDR3 consists of 13 residues. CDR1 is LNHDA and CDR2 is SQIVND in the germline V gene (reference sequence). This chain's CDR3 is CASIADPRGAQHF. The CDR3 region has the DNA TGTGCCAGTATAGCAGACCCGCGCGGAGCCCAGCATTTT.

This clone was recorded a few times. The V call is TRBV19, the J call TRBJ1-5; D gene ambiguous. Per the germline V gene, CDR1 is LNHDA and CDR2 is SQIVND (reference sequence). This CDR3 region has 15 residues. The V gene lost 1 base and the J gene lost 0 bases, with 7 bases spanning the gap. CDR3 nucleotide sequence: TGTGCCAGTAGTATAGGGCAGGTTAGCAATCAGCCCCAGCATTTT. Translating gives CASSIGQVSNQPQHF.

The chain combines TRBV19 with TRBJ2-1, with 7 bases matching TRBD1. The V and J ends lost 6 bases and 2 bases, in that order; junction bases with no gene match: 1. From germline, CDR1 is LNHDA and CDR2 SQIVND (reference sequence). The CDR3 has 13 residues. In DNA form, the CDR3 reads TGTGCCAGTAGGACAGGGCCCTACAATGAGCAGTTCTTC. Translating gives CASRTGPYNEQFF. The variable domain in full, with the rest retrieved from reference TRBV19 and TRBJ2-1, is DGGITQSPKYLFRKEGQNVTLSCEQNLNHDAMYWYRQDPGQGLRLIYYSQIVNDFQKGDIAEGYSVSREKKESFPLTVTSAQKNPTAFYLCASRTGPYNEQFFGPGTRLTVL.

This chain uses TRBV4-1 with TRBJ1-2, with D possibly TRBD1 on 5 matching bases. The CDR3 loop spans 13 amino acids. The germline gives CDR1 MGHRA, CDR2 YSYEKL. The V end was cut by 0 bases, the J end by 7 bases, with 9 bases between. CDR3 sequence (DNA): TGCGCCAGCAGCCAAGACCAGGGTCGTGGCTACACCTTC. Translating it yields CASSQDQGRGYTF.